The 30 T cell receptor beta chains in this list originate from one sample, sequenced in a study of T-cell reconstitution after alpha-beta-depleted transplantation in children. A TCRbeta library incorporating unique molecular identifiers was prepared. TCRdb used MiXCR to reprocess the PCR reads, holding one entry per CDR3 protein. The sample holds around 800,000 distinct CDR3 sequences; around 15% are singletons and the top ten take 5%. The material was PBMCs, mostly from graft donor cells, obtained 360 days after TCRalphabeta/CD19-depleted stem cell transplant. The receptors originated from a male patient between 5 and 17 years old who had a stem cell transplant for acute lymphoblastic leukemia, so the T cells may come from the graft donor.

This clonotype turned up a few times. V is TRBV6-5 and J is TRBJ2-7; D gene unclear. CDR1 is MNHEY and CDR2 is SVGAGI in the germline V gene. The V and J ends lost 2 bases and 5 bases respectively, with 13 bases between them. The length of the CDR3 is 14 residues. The CDR3 nucleotides are TGTGCCAGCAGTTACGGGGTGGGCCTGGACGAGCAGTACTTC. It translates to CASSYGVGLDEQYF.

The chain recombines TRBV4-1 with TRBJ2-1; 8 nucleotides match TRBD2. The CDR3 has 16 amino acids. CDR1 and CDR2 (germline): MGHRA, YSYEKL. After removal of 0 bases from V and 9 bases from J, the junction contained 10 bases not matched to a gene. The CDR3 here is CASSQESSGLLGEQFF. In DNA form, the CDR3 reads TGCGCCAGCAGCCAAGAGTCTAGCGGGCTCCTTGGTGAGCAGTTCTTC.

This chain joins TRBV4-2 and TRBJ2-5, with 9 bases fitting TRBD1. Losses at the gene ends were 4 bases for V and 5 bases for J; bases not matched to a gene: 17. Germline lookup yields CDR1 LGHNA and CDR2 YNFKEQ. This CDR3 comprises 18 residues. The CDR3 loop is CASSLLPGQGIEIETQYF. As DNA, the CDR3 is TGTGCCAGCAGCCTCCTCCCGGGACAGGGTATTGAAATCGAGACCCAGTACTTC.

This chain uses TRBV4-1 with TRBJ1-5; no reliable D call. Germline values: CDR1 MGHRA, CDR2 YSYEKL. Trimming removed 0 bases from V and 5 bases from J, with 11 bases in between. This CDR3 has 15 residues. DNA of the CDR3: TGCGCCAGCAGCCAAGAAACAGCGGACTATCAGCCCCAGCATTTT. Amino acid sequence: CASSQETADYQPQHF.

The CDR3 reads CASKTGQSYYGYTF. CDR3 coding DNA: TGTGCCAGCAAAACGGGACAGAGCTACTATGGCTACACCTTC. This chain links TRBV12-3 or TRBV12-4 with TRBJ1-2, with TRBD1 identical over 7 bases. V shed 7 bases and J 3 bases; nucleotides not matched to a gene: 8. The CDR3 has 14 amino acids.

This clonotype was detected many times. V and J are TRBV15 and TRBJ2-1; unclear D gene. Germline loops: CDR1 LNHNV, CDR2 YYDKDF (reference sequence). V lost 1 base, J lost 12 bases, and 10 bases lay in between. The CDR3 runs 12 residues. This CDR3 reads CATSRASKGQFF. In DNA form, the CDR3 reads TGTGCCACCAGCAGAGCCTCCAAAGGGCAGTTCTTC.

The sample holds a few counts of this clonotype. This rearrangement joins TRBV10-3 to TRBJ2-7, with D unclear. Germline V gene data show CDR1 as ENHRY and CDR2 as SYGVKD. The germline V and J ends were trimmed by 8 bases and 1 base, with 12 bases remaining between them. The CDR3 is 13 amino acids. The CDR3 nucleotides are TGTGCCATCGGCACAGACCTATCCTACGAGCAGTACTTC. Translation gives CAIGTDLSYEQYF.

This chain joins TRBV6-2 or TRBV6-3 and TRBJ2-3, with D tentatively TRBD1 or TRBD2 (5 bases each). V lost 5 bases and J 4 bases, leaving 19 bases between the germline ends. The V gene's germline CDR1 is MNHEY and CDR2 SVGEGT. The CDR3 runs to 16 residues. The CDR3 loop reads CASSPPQGRGADTQYF. The DNA for the CDR3 is TGTGCCAGCAGTCCGCCCCAAGGAAGGGGAGCAGATACGCAGTATTTT.

The chain uses TRBV12-3 or TRBV12-4 and TRBJ2-5; 13 bases fit TRBD2. The CDR3 runs 15 residues. The ends lost 3 bases at V and 4 bases at J; junction bases unmatched: 2. In DNA form, the CDR3 reads TGTGCCAGCAGTTTCGGACTAGCGGGAGCAGAGACCCAGTACTTC. Translated, it gives CASSFGLAGAETQYF.

This clonotype appeared a few times. J is TRBJ2-1 and V is TRBV5-1, with 10 bases aligning to TRBD2. CDR1 is SGHRS, CDR2 YFSETQ, per germline. Unmatched junction bases numbered 10, after V lost 0 bases and J lost 4 bases. The CDR3 covers 18 residues. In DNA form, the CDR3 reads TGCGCCAGCAGCTTGGGGCTAGCGGGAGTCGCGGATTACAATGAGCAGTTCTTC. Translating gives CASSLGLAGVADYNEQFF.

The genes are TRBV12-3 or TRBV12-4 and TRBJ2-4, with 9 bases aligning to TRBD1. The CDR3 runs to 18 residues. Germline trimming cut 8 bases from V and 8 bases from J; bases unmatched to any gene: 22. The CDR3 nucleotides read TGTGCCAGCTGTGACCAGATCCTCCGGGACAGGGCGGTAGACATTCAGTACTTC. This translates into CASCDQILRDRAVDIQYF.

The genes are TRBV7-6 and TRBJ2-7, with TRBD1 matching 7 bases. This CDR3 spans 17 amino acids. V was pared by 4 bases and J by 1 base, with 13 bases of the junction left unmatched. Germline CDR1 and CDR2: SGHVS and FNYEAQ. This chain's CDR3 is CASSSRDSPLGSYEQYF. Written as DNA, the CDR3 is TGTGCCAGCAGCTCCCGGGACAGCCCCCTAGGGTCCTACGAGCAGTACTTC.

This sequence joins TRBV5-1 and TRBJ2-2, with 11 bases fitting TRBD2. Looked up from germline, CDR1 is SGHRS and CDR2 is YFSETQ. The J segment lost 7 bases and the V segment lost 2 bases, leaving 10 bases of the junction unmatched. The length of the CDR3 is 17 residues. The CDR3 region has the DNA TGCGCCAGCAGCTTCGTTCCTAGCGGGAGGTACGGCGGGGAGCTGTTTTTT. Translation gives CASSFVPSGRYGGELFF.

A few counts support this clonotype. A junction end diverges from the germline sequence, so it may reflect a read error. The chain recombines TRBV5-1 with TRBJ1-1, with D hard to call. Germline assignment: CDR1 SGHRS and CDR2 YFSETQ. The CDR3 contains 13 residues. The CDR3 protein is CASSPGRNSEAFF. The CDR3 bases are TGCGCCAGCAGCCCCGGGCGAAACAGTGAAGCTTTCTTT. Full variable domain (outside the CDR3, taken from reference TRBV5-1 and TRBJ1-1): KAGVTQTPRYLIKTRGQQVTLSCSPISGHRSVSWYQQTPGQGLQFLFEYFSETQRNKGNFPGRFSGRQFSNSRSEMNVSTLELGDSALYLCASSPGRNSEAFFGQGTRLTVV.

As DNA, the CDR3 is TGTGCCATCAGGAGCGGACAGGTGGGGGGCAATCAGCCCCAGCATTTT. Its protein product is CAIRSGQVGGNQPQHF. This sequence joins TRBV10-3 and TRBJ1-5; 7 bases align to TRBD1. V dropped 6 bases and J dropped 2; count of bases not matched to a gene: 10. This CDR3 comprises 16 residues. The germline V gene has CDR1 ENHRY and CDR2 SYGVKD.

This clonotype came up a few times. J is TRBJ2-1 and V is TRBV20-1; D remains ambiguous. This CDR3 spans 15 amino acids. The V gene lost 4 bases and the J gene lost 0 bases, with 13 bases spanning the gap. Germline V gene sequence: CDR1 DFQATT, CDR2 SNEGSKA (reference sequence). CDR3 in amino acids: CSATVPTSSYNEQFF. CDR3 sequence (DNA): TGCAGTGCTACTGTTCCTACCAGCTCCTACAATGAGCAGTTCTTC.

A few counts support this clonotype. The chain joins TRBV24-1 to TRBJ2-3, with D hard to call. The V end was cut by 3 bases, the J end by 0 bases, with 9 bases between. The CDR3 loop spans 15 amino acids. Germline loops: CDR1 KGHDR, CDR2 SFDVKD. The CDR3 nucleotides are TGTGCCACCAGTGATACGACCTTAAGCACAGATACGCAGTATTTT. Its translation: CATSDTTLSTDTQYF.

This clonotype was seen ten or more times. The rearrangement uses TRBV5-1 and TRBJ2-1; D gene unclear. Germline loops: CDR1 SGHRS, CDR2 YFSETQ. Trimming stripped 3 bases from V and 7 bases from J, with 17 bases between. The CDR3 is made up of 15 amino acids. The CDR3 here is CASSSRLLTMNEQFF. CDR3 DNA sequence: TGCGCCAGCAGCTCACGACTGCTTACCATGAATGAGCAGTTCTTC.

The chain has TRBV7-6 and TRBJ2-7; D uncertain. V lost 2 bases to trimming and J lost 6 bases, with 17 bases between them. The CDR3 sequence is 15 residues long. Per germline, CDR1 SGHVS and CDR2 FNYEAQ. The CDR3 is CASSLKSPGSGEQYF. DNA of the CDR3: TGTGCCAGCAGCTTAAAGTCCCCGGGCTCCGGCGAGCAGTACTTC.

This clonotype was picked up a small number of times. The chain couples TRBV27 to TRBJ1-3, with a possible D match to TRBD1 (5 bases). The V gene's germline CDR1 is MNHEY and CDR2 SMNVEV (reference sequence). The V end lost 7 bases, the J end lost 0 bases, and 16 bases lay between the germline ends. The CDR3 runs to 16 residues. The DNA for the CDR3 is TGTGCCAGCACGGGGGTGGGGGGATACTCTGGAAACACCATATATTTT. Translated, it gives CASTGVGGYSGNTIYF.

This clonotype was found a few times. This sequence joins TRBV20-1 and TRBJ2-7, with D possibly TRBD2 on 6 matching bases. Germline loops: CDR1 DFQATT, CDR2 SNEGSKA (reference sequence). Trimming took 0 bases from V and 4 from J, leaving 16 bases between them. The CDR3 loop spans 15 amino acids. The CDR3 nucleotides read TGCAGTGCTAGAGATCTTGGCGGGGCTATTTACGAGCAGTACTTC. It specifies CSARDLGGAIYEQYF.

The CDR3 DNA sequence: TGTGCCAGCAGTCAGTCCGGGGGGCTGGGTAATTCACCCCTCCACTTT. Translated, it gives CASSQSGGLGNSPLHF. The chain employs TRBV25-1 and TRBJ1-6, with D perhaps matching TRBD1 (6 bases). Germline V lookup: CDR1 MGHDK, CDR2 SYGVNS. The CDR3 loop spans 16 amino acids. Deletions cut 5 bases from V and 6 bases from J, with 17 bases between.

The J gene is TRBJ2-1, the V gene TRBV7-6, with 11 bases lining up with TRBD2. This CDR3 spans 15 amino acids. Unmatched junction bases numbered 6, after V lost 5 bases and J lost 6 bases. Germline CDR1 and CDR2: SGHVS and FNYEAQ. The CDR3 bases are TGTGCCAGCAGCGCCTTTAGCGGGAGGGCCAATGAGCAGTTCTTC. It translates to CASSAFSGRANEQFF.

The J gene is TRBJ2-2, the V gene TRBV5-4; TRBD1 agrees at 9 bases. Germline V CDR1 and CDR2: SGHNT, YYREEE (reference sequence). V lost 3 bases, J lost 5 bases, and 5 bases stayed unmatched. The CDR3 totals 15 residues. CDR3 sequence: CASSWGQGRTGELFF. CDR3 coding DNA: TGTGCCAGCAGCTGGGGACAGGGAAGAACCGGGGAGCTGTTTTTT.

The chain couples TRBV20-1 to TRBJ2-1; D unresolved. The germline V gene has CDR1 DFQATT and CDR2 SNEGSKA (reference sequence). V lost 2 bases, J lost 10 bases, and 18 bases lay in between. This CDR3 has 14 residues. Here the CDR3 DNA reads TGCAGTGCTAGAAAGTCGGGTGCGAGGAGAGAGCAGTTCTTC. The encoded protein is CSARKSGARREQFF.

V and J are TRBV3-1 and TRBJ2-1, with a weak D call TRBD2 (6 bases). Trimming took 3 bases from V and 5 from J, leaving 14 bases between them. The CDR3 has 15 residues. Germline V gene lookup returns CDR1 LGHDT and CDR2 YNNKEL (reference sequence). CDR3 in amino acids: CASSQHHGRNNEQFF. For the CDR3, the DNA is TGTGCCAGCAGCCAGCATCACGGGAGAAACAATGAGCAGTTCTTC.

The rearrangement links TRBV14 to TRBJ2-1, with TRBD2 identical over 7 bases. V shed 0 bases, J shed 7 bases, and the junction held 21 bases outside the gene matches. Germline values: CDR1 SGHDN, CDR2 FVKESK. CDR3 length equals 20 residues. CDR3 amino acids: CASSQDTWQVRAGAGNEQFF. The CDR3 bases are TGTGCCAGCAGCCAAGATACCTGGCAGGTGCGCGCGGGAGCTGGGAATGAGCAGTTCTTC.

This clonotype was observed a handful of times. The V gene is TRBV12-3 or TRBV12-4, the J gene TRBJ2-2; possibly TRBD1 for D (5 bases). Trimming removed 1 base from V and 9 bases from J, with 6 bases in between. CDR3 length: 12 amino acids. In DNA form, the CDR3 reads TGTGCCAGCAGTTTAGGACAGCGGGAGCTGTTTTTT. Translated: CASSLGQRELFF.

This clonotype was counted ten times or more. The V and J genes are TRBV27 and TRBJ2-2, with 8 positions matching TRBD2. The CDR3 contains 13 residues. The germline CDR1 and CDR2 sequences are MNHEY and SMNVEV (reference sequence). J gave up 7 bases and V 6 bases, and 4 bases lay outside the gene matches. The CDR3 DNA reads TGTGCCAGCAGGGGACTAGTGGGCGGGGAGCTGTTTTTT. Its translation: CASRGLVGGELFF.

The rearrangement links TRBV20-1 to TRBJ2-7; D unresolved. V was trimmed by 4 bases and J by 3 bases, leaving 10 bases between them. Germline CDR1 is DFQATT and CDR2 is SNEGSKA (reference sequence). CDR3 length: 12 amino acids. The DNA for the CDR3 is TGCAGTGCTAACCCCATAATCTACGAGCAGTACTTC. Translation: CSANPIIYEQYF.